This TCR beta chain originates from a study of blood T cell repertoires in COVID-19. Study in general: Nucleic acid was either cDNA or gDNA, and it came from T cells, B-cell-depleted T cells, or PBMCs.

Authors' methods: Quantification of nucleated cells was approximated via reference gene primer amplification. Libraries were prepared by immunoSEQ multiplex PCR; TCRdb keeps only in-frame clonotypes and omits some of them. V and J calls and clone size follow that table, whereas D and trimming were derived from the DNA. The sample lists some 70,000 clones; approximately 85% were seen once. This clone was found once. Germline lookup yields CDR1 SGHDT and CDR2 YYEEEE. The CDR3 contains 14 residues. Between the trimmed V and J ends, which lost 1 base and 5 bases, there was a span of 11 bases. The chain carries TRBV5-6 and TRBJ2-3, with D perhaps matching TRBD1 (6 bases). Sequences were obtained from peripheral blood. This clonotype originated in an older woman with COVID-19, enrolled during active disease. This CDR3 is CASSLSGRGDTQYF. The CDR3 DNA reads TGTGCCAGCAGCTTGTCTGGCAGGGGAGATACGCAGTATTTT.